The 19 T cell receptor beta chains below all came from one sample that was sequenced in a study of T cell repertoires in aging, cancer and after chemotherapy. The template was genomic DNA from peripheral blood, not RNA. Rearranged V-D-J TRB sequences were amplified with a mixed TRB-A/B primer pool. TCRdb redid the calling of the multiplex PCR reads with MiXCR, one entry per CDR3 protein. The sample holds around 10,000 distinct CDR3 sequences, around 35% seen once. Sequenced material: blood. The receptor source for this set is a human donor in good health.

This clonotype has a handful of counts. The genes are TRBV18 and TRBJ2-7; a weak D match, TRBD1 (5 bases). The CDR3 consists of 14 residues. V was cut by 4 bases and J by 2 bases, with 12 bases left in between. Per germline, CDR1 KGHSH and CDR2 LQKENI. Written as DNA, the CDR3 is TGTGCCAGCTCACAAGGGGTACTAACCTACGAGCAGTACTTC. Encoded protein: CASSQGVLTYEQYF.

The chain combines TRBV19 with TRBJ1-4; tentative D call: TRBD1 (5 bases). V lost 5 bases to trimming and J lost 8 bases, with 15 bases between them. CDR1 LNHDA and CDR2 SQIVND come from the germline V gene (reference sequence). There are 14 residues in the CDR3. Here the CDR3 reads CASSYGQEGEKLFF. The CDR3 nucleotides are TGTGCCAGTAGTTACGGACAAGAAGGGGAAAAACTGTTTTTT.

J is TRBJ2-5 and V is TRBV6-1, with a possible D match to TRBD1 (6 bases). The CDR3 is 14 residues long. V was trimmed by 2 bases and J by 1 base, leaving 8 bases between them. The germline V gene encodes CDR1 MNHNS and CDR2 SASEGT. CDR3 sequence: CASSEQDSQETQYF. Written as DNA, the CDR3 is TGTGCCAGCAGTGAACAGGACAGCCAAGAGACCCAGTACTTC.

In DNA form, the CDR3 reads TGTGCCAGCAGTTTATCGACGGCCCCTGGGGCCAACGTCCTGACTTTC. This encodes CASSLSTAPGANVLTF. The V and J genes are TRBV28 and TRBJ2-6, with D uncertain. V shed 1 base and J shed 2 bases, with 9 bases lying between them. Germline V gene sequence: CDR1 MDHEN, CDR2 SYDVKM. The CDR3 has 16 amino acids.

The J gene is TRBJ1-6, the V gene TRBV7-9, with a tentative D call TRBD1 (6 bases). The CDR3 contains 12 residues. Germline lookup yields CDR1 SEHNR and CDR2 FQNEAQ (reference sequence). With 5 bases removed from V and 12 bases from J, the gap between germline ends came to 11 bases. The CDR3: CASSQQGEPLHF. The CDR3 DNA is TGTGCCAGCAGCCAACAGGGTGAACCCCTCCACTTT.

Here the CDR3 reads CASPSLGNEQFF. Written as DNA, the CDR3 is TGTGCCAGCCCCTCGCTCGGGAATGAGCAGTTCTTC. The rearrangement links TRBV27 to TRBJ2-1; D remains unclear. The CDR3 sequence is 12 residues long. Germline loops: CDR1 MNHEY, CDR2 SMNVEV (reference sequence). The ends were cut back, 8 bases at V and 7 bases at J, with 12 bases in the middle.

V gene TRBV5-1 combines with J gene TRBJ2-1; D might be TRBD1 (6 bases). CDR3 length equals 11 residues. CDR1 SGHRS and CDR2 YFSETQ come from the germline V gene. Trimming took 2 bases from V and 12 from J, leaving 9 bases between them. CDR3 region: CASSLQGGQFF. Written as DNA, the CDR3 is TGCGCCAGCAGCTTACAGGGTGGGCAGTTCTTC.

This clonotype was seen more than once but under ten times. The rearrangement joins TRBV6-5 to TRBJ2-2; 7 bases fit TRBD2. The germline V gene encodes CDR1 MNHEY and CDR2 SVGAGI. Trimming removed 5 bases from V and 5 bases from J; junction bases left unmatched: 14. The CDR3 extends over 17 amino acids. The CDR3 DNA sequence: TGTGCCAGCAGTCCCCTGGCGGGAGCGATTAAGACCGGGGAGCTGTTTTTT. This gives the protein CASSPLAGAIKTGELFF.

V is TRBV7-6 and J is TRBJ1-3, with D hard to call. The V and J ends lost 1 base and 1 base respectively, with 8 bases between them. CDR3 length: 15 amino acids. Germline V CDR1 and CDR2: SGHVS, FNYEAQ. The CDR3 here is CASSLDTFSGNTIYF. The DNA for the CDR3 is TGTGCCAGCAGCTTAGACACCTTTTCTGGAAACACCATATATTTT.

This clonotype was counted between two and nine times. This chain connects TRBV6-1 to TRBJ2-7; D may correspond to TRBD1 or TRBD2 (5 bases each). Germline-derived CDR1 and CDR2 are MNHNS and SASEGT. The CDR3 covers 12 residues. V lost 4 bases and J 4 bases, leaving 8 bases between the germline ends. CDR3 sequence: CASSGDPYEQYF. As DNA, the CDR3 is TGTGCCAGCAGTGGGGACCCTTACGAGCAGTACTTC.

The rearrangement links TRBV27 to TRBJ2-1; 8 positions agree with TRBD2. Germline V gene data show CDR1 as MNHEY and CDR2 as SMNVEV (reference sequence). CDR3 length: 16 residues. The ends lost 4 bases at V and 1 base at J; junction bases unmatched: 6. Here the CDR3 reads CASSSGTRGSYNEQFF. The CDR3 DNA follows: TGTGCCAGCAGTTCCGGGACTAGGGGGTCCTACAATGAGCAGTTCTTC.

This sequence joins TRBV5-1 and TRBJ2-1; D is unclear. The CDR3 sequence is 13 residues long. Per germline, CDR1 SGHRS and CDR2 YFSETQ. V dropped 1 base and J dropped 1 base, with 3 bases sitting between them. The CDR3 sequence: CASSLRSYNEQFF. The CDR3 DNA reads TGCGCCAGCAGCTTGAGGTCCTACAATGAGCAGTTCTTC. The variable domain in full, with the rest retrieved from reference TRBV5-1 and TRBJ2-1, is KAGVTQTPRYLIKTRGQQVTLSCSPISGHRSVSWYQQTPGQGLQFLFEYFSETQRNKGNFPGRFSGRQFSNSRSEMNVSTLELGDSALYLCASSLRSYNEQFFGPGTRLTVL.

This clonotype came up a few times. This sequence joins TRBV6-1 and TRBJ1-2; 10 bases agree with TRBD1. Germline lookup yields CDR1 MNHNS and CDR2 SASEGT. The trim removed 3 bases at V and 6 bases at J, leaving 13 bases unmatched. This CDR3 region has 17 residues. The CDR3 reads CASSDWTGGAIRDGYTF. CDR3 nucleotide sequence: TGTGCCAGCAGTGATTGGACAGGGGGGGCGATAAGAGATGGCTACACCTTC.

This clonotype occurred a few times. The chain is built from TRBV30 and TRBJ2-7, with 9 bases identical to TRBD2. The J segment lost 7 bases and the V segment lost 4 bases, leaving 5 bases of the junction unmatched. This CDR3 has 12 residues. The germline V gene encodes CDR1 GTSNPN and CDR2 SVGIG (reference sequence). The CDR3 loop is CAWTSGTGEQYF. CDR3 DNA sequence: TGTGCCTGGACTAGCGGGACGGGGGAGCAGTACTTC.

The chain joins TRBV6-2 or TRBV6-3 to TRBJ2-1; 7 bases line up with TRBD2. V lost 11 bases to trimming and J lost 7 bases; unmatched junction nucleotides: 17. From germline, CDR1 is MNHEY and CDR2 SVGEGT. The CDR3 runs to 15 residues. CDR3 DNA: TGTGCCGTTAAGCGTTCGGTAGCGGGCGGAAATGAGCAGTTCTTC. Its protein product is CAVKRSVAGGNEQFF.

As regards this clonotype: Germline is not matched at one junction end, which may reflect a read error. The J gene is TRBJ2-3, the V gene TRBV6-5; 9 bases fit TRBD2. The CDR3 totals 15 residues. Germline V gene sequence: CDR1 MNHEY, CDR2 SVGAGI. In DNA, the CDR3 is TGTGCCAGCAGACAGGGACTAGCTAGCACAGATACGCTGTATTTT. The encoded protein is CASRQGLASTDTLYF.

Judged by abundance, this clonotype is medium-sized. The V and J genes are TRBV29-1 and TRBJ2-1, with D perhaps matching TRBD1 (5 bases). Germline V gene data show CDR1 as SQVTM and CDR2 as ANQGSEA. V lost 5 bases and J 9 bases, leaving 14 bases between the germline ends. CDR3 length: 12 amino acids. CDR3 DNA sequence: TGCAGCGTTTGGGGCTTAGGCGGTGAGCAGTTCTTC. Its translation is CSVWGLGGEQFF.

This chain joins TRBV19 and TRBJ2-5; D is unclear. CDR3 size: 18 residues. Germline CDR1 reads LNHDA; CDR2 reads SQIVND (reference sequence). Trimming removed 7 bases at V and 1 base at J, with 25 bases between. The CDR3 bases are TGTGCCAGTATTCCCCTGGCCGGCCATCCCCGGATCCAAGAGACCCAGTACTTC. Its translation is CASIPLAGHPRIQETQYF.

Regarding this clonotype: At one end the junction does not follow the germline gene, possibly because of a read error. The chain carries TRBV5-5 and TRBJ2-7; 7 bases match TRBD1. CDR3 length equals 14 residues. Germline V gives CDR1 SGHKS, CDR2 YYEKEE (reference sequence). The CDR3 coding sequence is TGTGTCAGCATCGACAGGGATCCTTCCTACGAGCAGTACTTC. This encodes CVSIDRDPSYEQYF. The whole variable domain, remainder taken from reference TRBV5-5 and TRBJ2-7, is DAGVTQSPTHLIKTRGQQVTLRCSPISGHKSVSWYQQVLGQGPQFIFQYYEKEERGRGNFPDRFSARQFPNYSSELNVNALLLGDSALYLCVSIDRDPSYEQYFGPGTRLTVT.